Reported below is one T cell receptor beta chain. No antigen is known for it. The junction differs from germline at one of its ends, possibly a read error. The record originates from a study of T cells in Graves' hyperthyroidism and ophthalmopathy (dated by TCRdb to the late 2010s). With respect to the entire study: Peripheral blood was collected at initial diagnosis, before any treatment. Thyroid tissue and blood T-cell repertoires from six Graves' hyperthyroidism patients were also compared in the study. Following sampling, methimazole starting at 30 mg daily was given to hyperthyroidism patients, and high-dose intravenous methylprednisolone was given to ophthalmopathy patients. The paper describes TCR Vbeta CDR3 sequencing of fewer than 150 peripheral blood samples, made up of approximately 40 ophthalmopathy patients, 70 to 75 hyperthyroidism patients and approximately 17 progressor patients. Prospective prediction of ophthalmopathy was tested in an independent validation cohort consisting of under 20 hyperthyroidism patients and around 16 patients who later progressed to ophthalmopathy. To identify distinguishing TCR V-J signatures, a discovery cohort of around 100 patients was used, comprising 40 to 45 with Graves' ophthalmopathy and 57 with stable Graves' hyperthyroidism. For training and testing, the 100 or so patients in the discovery cohort were randomly divided in a 7:3 ratio.

Broad study findings and their caveats: Blood samples also contained most of the expanded thyroid clonotypes (frequency above 0.001), which suggests that blood repertoires may reflect thyroid immune responses. In validation, the model predicted progression to ophthalmopathy with 55% to 71% sensitivity and 72.22% specificity, a median of around 6.6 months before onset. Ophthalmopathy was separated from stable hyperthyroidism by a 13 V-J signature model, with over 85% sensitivity and around 81% specificity obtained in cross-validation and 80%/75% obtained in testing. No statistical method was used to set the sample size in advance, and investigators knew the group allocation.

Amplification of TCR beta CDR3 regions was carried out from RNA transcripts. The first round of RT-PCR for the TCR CDR3 was performed with the HTBI primer set and the Qiagen OneStep RT-PCR kit. A second multiplex PCR round built the libraries, followed by size selection and purification. The libraries were sequenced on an Illumina HiSeq2000 using paired-end 100 bp reads. The source study handled its data this way. SOAPnuke was used to process the raw data, removing reads that contained adapters or uncalled bases, had a mean Phred below 15, or lacked an exact match to the constant primer or identifier. COPE v1.2.5 was used to merge the high-quality paired reads, and each unique nucleotide sequence was defined as a clonotype. MiTCR v1.1 was used to align clonotypes to the IMGT TRBV, TRBD and TRBJ reference segments. Only V-J combinations with frequency above 0.0001, covering 99% to 99.2% of repertoires, were analysed. A TCS score was defined as the ratio between F50 (clonal expansion) and ExV (chaos), using BLOSUM62-based TCRdist between CDR3 peptides within each V-J. Welch's t-statistics and random forest reduced just over 500 V-J features to roughly 13, which were used in a naive Bayes classifier (R e1071). The raw public data were reprocessed by TCRdb itself: fastp quality trimming at Q25, MiXCR clonotype calling, in-frame beta chains only. Every entry covers one CDR3 protein and lists the most common genes and DNA from its rows. TCRdb, rather than the study authors, made the V and J calls. Recorded for this sample are approximately 600,000 distinct CDR3 sequences; less than 25% of them occurred a single time. Jointly, the top ten make up 30% to 40% of the sample.

In the germline V gene, CDR1 corresponds to SGHTA and CDR2 to FQGNSA. The CDR3 sequence holds 15 residues, the cysteine and phenylalanine included. Only CDR3 DNA is held: 45 bases, read in frame from base 1. Ophthalmopathy patients had moderately to severely active disease, Clinical Activity Score of at least 3, NOSPECS grade of at least 4, and duration under 3 months. Patients with uncontrolled infections, other autoimmune diseases, pregnancy or lactation were excluded. Diagnoses relied on clinical symptoms, serum thyroxine and TRAb, thyroid ultrasound and orbital computed tomography. PBMCs were separated from around 9.1 ml of fresh peripheral blood using Ficoll-Paque density gradient centrifugation. Trizol reagent was used to extract total RNA, and RNA quality was then checked on an Agilent 2100 Bioanalyzer.

This clonotype was sampled from a man aged 30-40 years with Graves' ophthalmopathy. The sequenced sample consisted of blood. The V and J genes are TRBV7-2 and TRBJ2-7; the D gene is perhaps TRBD2, on 6 matching bases. The CDR3 protein is CPSSLERSGGNGQYF. The nucleotide sequence is given as TGTCCCAGCAGCTTAGAAAGGTCCGGGGGTAATGGGCAGTACTTC.